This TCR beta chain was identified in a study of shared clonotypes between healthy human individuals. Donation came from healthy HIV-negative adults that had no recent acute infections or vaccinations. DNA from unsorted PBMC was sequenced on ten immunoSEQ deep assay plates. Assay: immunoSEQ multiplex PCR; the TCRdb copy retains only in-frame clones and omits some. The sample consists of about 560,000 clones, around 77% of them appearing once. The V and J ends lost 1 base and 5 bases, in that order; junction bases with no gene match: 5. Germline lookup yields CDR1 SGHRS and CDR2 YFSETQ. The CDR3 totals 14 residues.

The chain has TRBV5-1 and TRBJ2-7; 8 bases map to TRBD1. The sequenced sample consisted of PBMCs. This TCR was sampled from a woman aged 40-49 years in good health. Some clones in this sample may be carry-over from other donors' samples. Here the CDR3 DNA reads TGCGCCAGCAGCTTGTGGGACAGGTCCAACGAGCAGTACTTC. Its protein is CASSLWDRSNEQYF.